These T cell receptor beta chains were read from a single sample in a study of regulatory T cells in long-lasting Graves disease. A single record per CDR3 protein comes from TCRdb applying MiXCR to the multiplex PCR reads. Among a few hundred thousand distinct CDR3 sequences listed, 14% were seen once. The same sample was also used in a study of T cells in Graves' hyperthyroidism and ophthalmopathy.

Sequencing was performed on peripheral blood mononuclear cells (PBMCs), taken at new diagnosis, from a patient treated with antithyroid drugs. These receptors originate from a woman aged 45-60 years with Graves disease. Each CDR3 is given with its conserved first and last residue. Each record gives: J gene, clone size, D gene, V gene, CDR3 DNA, CDR3 protein. A D gene is named only where the DNA matches it firmly. Clone sizes are given selectively: once, few, many, or a class where the clone is expanded.

J gene: TRBJ2-7; clone size: NA; D gene: TRBD2; V gene: TRBV5-1; CDR3 DNA: TGCGCCACTTCTAGCGGGAGCCCTGACGAGCAGTACTTC; CDR3 protein: CATSSGSPDEQYF
J gene: TRBJ1-2; clone size: NA; D gene: TRBD1; V gene: TRBV5-4; CDR3 DNA: TGTGCCAGCAGTCCCGGGACAGTAACATATGGCTACACCTTC; CDR3 protein: CASSPGTVTYGYTF
J gene: TRBJ1-6; clone size: few; D gene: NA; V gene: TRBV20-1; CDR3 DNA: TGCAGTGCTAGGGCCGGAGATAATTCACCCCTCCACTTT; CDR3 protein: CSARAGDNSPLHF
J gene: TRBJ1-1; clone size: many; D gene: NA; V gene: TRBV12-3/TRBV12-4; CDR3 DNA: TGTGCCAGCAAACGGACAGATTCGACTGAAGCTTTCTTT; CDR3 protein: CASKRTDSTEAFF
J gene: TRBJ2-5; clone size: NA; D gene: NA; V gene: TRBV30; CDR3 DNA: TGTGCCTGGAGTGTACTAGATGTGGAGACCCAGTACTTC; CDR3 protein: CAWSVLDVETQYF
J gene: TRBJ2-6; clone size: NA; D gene: NA; V gene: TRBV29-1; CDR3 DNA: TGCAGCGTTTGGGGTACAGGGGCCAACGTCCTGACTTTC; CDR3 protein: CSVWGTGANVLTF
J gene: TRBJ2-3; clone size: NA; D gene: NA; V gene: TRBV12-5; CDR3 DNA: TGTGCTAGTAGGGCTTCCGGCACAGATACGCAGTATTTT; CDR3 protein: CASRASGTDTQYF
J gene: TRBJ2-1; clone size: NA; D gene: NA; V gene: TRBV4-1; CDR3 DNA: TGCGCCAGCAGCCCCGGACTGGGGATTTACAATGAGCAGTTCTTC; CDR3 protein: CASSPGLGIYNEQFF
J gene: TRBJ2-1; clone size: few; D gene: TRBD2; V gene: TRBV7-2; CDR3 DNA: TGTGCCAGCAGCCTCTGGACTAGCGGGAGGGATGAGCAGTTCTTC; CDR3 protein: CASSLWTSGRDEQFF
J gene: TRBJ2-1; clone size: few; D gene: TRBD2; V gene: TRBV7-2; CDR3 DNA: TGTGCCAGCAGCTTATCTAGCGGGAGTACTTACAATGAGCAGTTCTTC; CDR3 protein: CASSLSSGSTYNEQFF
J gene: TRBJ1-2; clone size: many; D gene: TRBD1; V gene: TRBV3-1; CDR3 DNA: TGTGCCAGCAGTCAGACAGGGAAGGGTGGCTACACCTTC; CDR3 protein: CASSQTGKGGYTF
J gene: TRBJ2-7; clone size: many; D gene: TRBD2; V gene: TRBV2; CDR3 DNA: TGTGCCAGCAGACTAGCGGGAATCTCCTACGAGCAGTACTTC; CDR3 protein: CASRLAGISYEQYF
J gene: TRBJ2-2; clone size: many; D gene: NA; V gene: TRBV28; CDR3 DNA: TGTGCCAGCAGTTTTCCCCTGGGTAGTAAGAACACCGGGGAGCTGTTTTTT; CDR3 protein: CASSFPLGSKNTGELFF
J gene: TRBJ2-7; clone size: few; D gene: TRBD1; V gene: TRBV20-1; CDR3 DNA: TGCAGTGCTACCCGGGACAGGGGCCTGGTTGTCCCCTACGAGCAGTACTTC; CDR3 protein: CSATRDRGLVVPYEQYF
J gene: TRBJ2-7; clone size: many; D gene: NA; V gene: TRBV5-1; CDR3 DNA: TGCGCCAGCAGCGAGGTCGGGGGGCCACCCTACGAGCAGTACTTC; CDR3 protein: CASSEVGGPPYEQYF
J gene: TRBJ2-7; clone size: NA; D gene: TRBD1; V gene: TRBV30; CDR3 DNA: TGTGCCTGGACCACGAAGTTAGGACAGGGAGCCTACGAGCAGTACTTC; CDR3 protein: CAWTTKLGQGAYEQYF
J gene: TRBJ2-7; clone size: many; D gene: TRBD1; V gene: TRBV24-1; CDR3 DNA: TGTGCCACCAGTGATCCGAACGACAGGGCCTACGAGCAGTACTTC; CDR3 protein: CATSDPNDRAYEQYF